The 19 T cell receptor beta chains below were found in one sample sequenced in a study of shared clonotypes between healthy human individuals. The data were produced by immunoSEQ multiplex PCR, yet TCRdb's version contains in-frame clones alone and is incomplete. The data contain around 510,000 clones, about 96% of them singletons. What was sequenced was naive CD4+ T cells sorted from blood. The subset is: CD45RA+ positively selected. Receptor source: a woman aged 25-40 years in good health.

This chain uses TRBV28 with TRBJ2-7, with 9 bases lining up with TRBD2. The CDR3 is 15 residues long. J was trimmed by 1 base and V by 5 bases; bases with no gene match: 6. Germline CDR1 MDHEN, CDR2 SYDVKM. CDR3 in DNA: TGTGCCAGCAGTCTGAGTCTAGCGGGGTCCTACGAGCAGTACTTC. As protein: CASSLSLAGSYEQYF.

The J gene is TRBJ2-3, the V gene TRBV7-6; 7 bases are a match to TRBD2. This CDR3 contains 16 residues. Trimming at V came to 1 base and at J to 1 base, leaving 5 bases not matched to a gene. Germline loops: CDR1 SGHVS, CDR2 FNYEAQ. The CDR3 bases are TGTGCCAGCAGCTTAGGGGCGGGAGAGGGCACAGATACGCAGTATTTT. Protein product: CASSLGAGEGTDTQYF.

The chain couples TRBV11-3 to TRBJ2-7, with TRBD1 matching 8 bases. This CDR3 has 15 residues. Unmatched junction bases numbered 7, after V lost 5 bases and J lost 1 base. The germline CDR1 and CDR2 sequences are SGHNT and YENEEA. The CDR3: CASSQGQGKSYEQYF. The CDR3 bases are TGTGCCAGCAGCCAAGGACAGGGCAAATCCTACGAGCAGTACTTC.

The chain's CDR3 is CASSKPQGYGEQYF. The DNA for the CDR3 is TGTGCCAGTTCCAAGCCACAGGGATACGGCGAGCAGTACTTC. The V call is TRBV2, the J call TRBJ2-5, with D maybe TRBD1 (6 bases). The better agreement between TRBJ2-7 and the DNA end casts doubt on the J call. CDR3 length equals 14 residues. Per germline, CDR1 SNHLY and CDR2 FYNNEI.

The rearrangement uses TRBV6-4 and TRBJ1-5; 8 positions agree with TRBD1. Germline lookup yields CDR1 MRHNA and CDR2 SNTAGT. The CDR3 runs 14 residues. The CDR3 DNA reads as TGTCGCCGTGGACAGGGTCTAAGCAATCAGCCCCAGCATTTT. It is translated as CRRGQGLSNQPQHF.

This chain joins TRBV30 and TRBJ1-2, with D unclear. The CDR3 runs to 14 residues. The germline V and J ends were trimmed by 0 bases and 8 bases, with 16 bases remaining between them. Germline lookup yields CDR1 GTSNPN and CDR2 SVGIG (reference sequence). The DNA of the CDR3 is TGTGCCTGGAGTGTTCAGCTGGCAGCGCAAGGCTACACCTTC. This sequence encodes CAWSVQLAAQGYTF.

In nucleotides, the CDR3 is TGTGCCAGCAGCCGGACTAGCGGACCCTACGAGCAGTACTTC. Its translation: CASSRTSGPYEQYF. This rearrangement joins TRBV7-2 to TRBJ2-7; 10 nucleotides line up with TRBD2. Germline trimming cut 5 bases from V and 2 bases from J; bases unmatched to any gene: 3. CDR3 length: 14 residues. From germline, CDR1 is SGHTA and CDR2 FQGNSA.

The chain employs TRBV5-1 and TRBJ1-1; tentative D call: TRBD1 (5 bases). In germline, CDR1 is SGHRS, CDR2 YFSETQ. Trimming pared 2 bases from V and 2 bases from J, leaving 10 bases between. The CDR3 covers 14 residues. The CDR3 DNA follows: TGCGCCAGCAGCTTCGGGGGTTTTAACACTGAAGCTTTCTTT. As protein: CASSFGGFNTEAFF.

V usage is TRBV18 and J usage is TRBJ2-7; D gene unclear. The CDR3 runs to 15 residues. With 2 bases removed from V and 6 bases from J, the gap between germline ends came to 17 bases. Germline lookup yields CDR1 KGHSH and CDR2 LQKENI. CDR3 sequence: CASSPTRRDWGEQYF. CDR3 sequence (DNA): TGTGCCAGCTCACCAACCAGAAGGGATTGGGGCGAGCAGTACTTC.

The rearrangement links TRBV10-3 to TRBJ2-7; the D gene could be TRBD1 or TRBD2 (5 bases each). V lost 5 bases, J lost 7 bases, and 15 bases lay in between. The CDR3 sequence is 13 residues long. CDR1 ENHRY and CDR2 SYGVKD come from the germline V gene. CDR3: CAISRDGLIEQYF. The CDR3 nucleotides read TGTGCCATCAGTCGGGACGGGTTAATTGAGCAGTACTTC.

Comment on this clone: Distinct nucleotide sequences in the sample also encode this CDR3. This chain uses TRBV19 with TRBJ2-7, with 11 nucleotides matching TRBD1. The V gene end was trimmed by 6 bases and the J gene end by 3 bases; junction bases not matched to a gene: 4. CDR1 LNHDA and CDR2 SQIVND come from the germline V gene (reference sequence). This CDR3 contains 14 residues. The CDR3 reads CASSSGTGGYEQYF. The DNA of the CDR3 is TGTGCCAGTAGCTCCGGGACAGGGGGCTACGAGCAGTACTTC.

This clone was observed a handful of times. The chain joins TRBV5-1 to TRBJ1-1; D is undetermined. CDR1 is SGHRS, CDR2 YFSETQ, per germline. The CDR3 is made up of 11 amino acids. The V gene lost 7 bases and the J gene lost 4 bases, with 8 bases spanning the gap. The CDR3 region is CASVWPTEAFF. The DNA for the CDR3 is TGCGCCAGCGTATGGCCCACTGAAGCTTTCTTT.

The chain recombines TRBV6-5 with TRBJ2-7; 7 bases match TRBD2. The CDR3 sequence is 15 residues long. Germline CDR1 and CDR2: MNHEY and SVGAGI. Trimming cost V 3 bases and J 3 bases; bases outside gene matches: 8. The CDR3 spells CASSYSLSGNYEQYF. In nucleotides, the CDR3 is TGTGCCAGCAGTTATAGTCTCAGCGGGAACTACGAGCAGTACTTC.

The V call is TRBV29-1, the J call TRBJ2-7; possible D gene TRBD2, 5 bases. This CDR3 is built from 12 residues. Germline CDR1 and CDR2: SQVTM and ANQGSEA. V lost 2 bases and J 4 bases, leaving 9 bases between the germline ends. The CDR3 sequence: CSVELGGYEQYF. CDR3 bases: TGCAGCGTTGAATTGGGCGGGTACGAGCAGTACTTC.

The chain couples TRBV5-1 to TRBJ1-1; the D is unclear. Germline loops: CDR1 SGHRS, CDR2 YFSETQ. V gave up 5 bases and J gave up 1 base, with 6 bases separating them. The length of the CDR3 is 12 residues. The CDR3 region is CASRASNTEAFF. CDR3 coding DNA: TGCGCCAGCAGGGCCTCGAACACTGAAGCTTTCTTT.

The rearrangement links TRBV6-5 to TRBJ2-7, with 7 positions matching TRBD2. This CDR3 is built from 13 residues. Germline CDR1 reads MNHEY; CDR2 reads SVGAGI. V dropped 8 bases and J dropped 4; count of bases not matched to a gene: 8. CDR3 bases: TGTGCCAGCCGCCCTAGCGGAGCTTACGAGCAGTACTTC. Residues: CASRPSGAYEQYF.

The CDR3: CASSWPGNSQPQHF. In nucleotides, the CDR3 is TGTGCCAGTAGTTGGCCGGGGAACAGTCAGCCCCAGCATTTT. This chain uses TRBV19 with TRBJ1-5; unclear D gene. The CDR3 runs to 14 residues. V gave up 5 bases and J gave up 6 bases, with 14 bases separating them. From germline, CDR1 is LNHDA and CDR2 SQIVND (reference sequence).

The V call is TRBV7-6, the J call TRBJ1-3, with D perhaps TRBD1 (6 bases). The CDR3 consists of 17 residues. From germline, CDR1 is SGHVS and CDR2 FNYEAQ. V shed 5 bases and J shed 2 bases, with 19 bases lying between them. The CDR3 DNA sequence: TGTGCCAGCAGCGCCGCTAGCCGGGGGGCCGCTGGAAACACCATATATTTT. Its protein product is CASSAASRGAAGNTIYF.

This chain uses TRBV7-9 with TRBJ2-3; 13 bases align to TRBD2. This CDR3 spans 16 amino acids. Looked up from germline, CDR1 is SEHNR and CDR2 is FQNEAQ (reference sequence). V shed 5 bases and J 5 bases; nucleotides not matched to a gene: 7. CDR3 residues: CASSPTSGRAVDTQYF. CDR3 in DNA: TGTGCCAGCAGCCCTACTAGCGGGAGGGCCGTAGATACGCAGTATTTT.